These T cell receptor beta chains were read from a single sample in a study of blood T cell repertoires in COVID-19. Clones were sequenced by immunoSEQ multiplex PCR, and TCRdb holds only the in-frame ones, with some missing. The sample gives 150,000 to 200,000 clones, over 65% of which show up once; over 15% is in the top ten. The sample was peripheral blood. These receptors were taken from a person between 65 and 79 years old with COVID-19, enrolled during active disease. Both conserved end residues are trimmed from each CDR3. Fields, in order: J gene, V gene, CDR3 protein.

TRBJ1-3 | TRBV9 | ASSSMGQGKAGNTIY
TRBJ2-2 | TRBV19 | ASRQGLNTGELF
TRBJ1-3 | TRBV15 | ATRGGFNGNTIY
TRBJ1-1 | TRBV19 | ASQTDLNTEAF
TRBJ1-3 | TRBV9 | ASSVDRKGSGNTIY
TRBJ2-7 | TRBV18 | ASSPPISGGGEFNEQY
TRBJ2-2 | TRBV7-9 | ASSGTSGGPTGELF
TRBJ1-6 | TRBV10-3 | AASRAREGTYNSPLH
TRBJ1-4 | TRBV5-6 | ASSTKTGGQEKLF
TRBJ2-7 | TRBV19 | ASSMSREFSYEQY
TRBJ2-3 | TRBV7-2 | ASSLTGFTDTQY
TRBJ2-2 | TRBV28 | ASRIQGVGELF
TRBJ1-6 | TRBV27 | ASSPLRGDNSPLH
TRBJ1-2 | TRBV4-1 | ASSQVLRGNYGYT
TRBJ2-7 | TRBV3-1/TRBV3-2 | ASSGGLYEQY
TRBJ2-7 | TRBV7-2 | ASSSTTGWEQY
TRBJ2-1 | TRBV3-1/TRBV3-2 | ASSQGLAGVGNEQF
TRBJ1-5 | TRBV7-9 | ASSLGAGNQPQH
TRBJ2-3 | TRBV29-1 | SVDDQSTDTQY
TRBJ2-7 | TRBV10-3 | AIGATDEQY
TRBJ2-7 | TRBV12-3/TRBV12-4 | ASGLNTYEQY
TRBJ2-7 | TRBV7-2 | ASSPNGGPYEQY
TRBJ1-2 | TRBV7-8 | ASSWAPGGGYT
TRBJ2-1 | TRBV10-1 | ASIPRDERDYNEQF
TRBJ1-6 | TRBV10-3 | AIRPTGLYNSPLH
TRBJ2-7 | TRBV28 | ASSLWGPGQGTYEQY
TRBJ1-2 | TRBV2 | ASTERLNYGYT
TRBJ2-2 | TRBV5-1 | ASSPLQGRDTGELF
TRBJ2-1 | TRBV4-1 | ASSQGAGAYNEQF
TRBJ2-2 | TRBV6-5 | ASNGPTNTGELF
TRBJ1-1 | TRBV2 | ASSGEQNTEAF
TRBJ2-2 | TRBV29-1 | SVESPGELF
TRBJ2-5 | TRBV6-2/TRBV6-3 | ASSRIPGQGEETQY
TRBJ2-7 | TRBV6-6 | ASSYRSGPYEQY
TRBJ2-7 | TRBV29-1 | SALTGSHEQY
TRBJ1-5 | TRBV28 | ASSGIQSKQPQH
TRBJ2-7 | TRBV4-1 | ASSQPGTGAYEQY
TRBJ2-1 | TRBV7-8 | ASSYLQGSSSYNEQF
TRBJ2-1 | TRBV19 | ASNGAGQAQF
TRBJ1-1 | TRBV30 | AWSFGEGINTEAF
TRBJ2-7 | TRBV15 | ATSRTLGDYEQY
TRBJ2-1 | TRBV24-1 | ATSDPGAGEGSYNEQF
TRBJ1-5 | TRBV19 | ASSKGWSGALNQPQH
TRBJ2-5 | TRBV21-1 | ASSKNLAGYAETQY
TRBJ2-7 | TRBV30 | AWSAPGQGSNYEQY
TRBJ1-1 | TRBV24-1 | ATSDTGSYTEAF
TRBJ2-5 | TRBV7-6 | ASRGRREGEETQY
TRBJ1-1 | TRBV29-1 | SVRQGATEAF
TRBJ1-6 | TRBV28 | ASIPRASGSPLH
TRBJ1-5 | TRBV7-9 | ASSLDENQPQH
TRBJ2-1 | TRBV7-2 | ASSLYTGGNEQF
TRBJ2-2 | TRBV10-3 | AISVRVRSKLQTGELF